This T cell receptor beta chain came from a study of cytomegalovirus exposure and HLA in healthy donors. The V gene end was trimmed by 0 bases and the J gene end by 0 bases; junction bases not matched to a gene: 2. This CDR3 is 16 amino acids long. Germline values: CDR1 MNHEY, CDR2 SVGAGI. There are a few counts of this clone. The PCR employed 60 Vbeta primers together with 13 Jbeta primers. The assay was immunoSEQ multiplex PCR, and TCRdb's table has in-frame clones only and misses some. The sample holds about 160,000 clones, 70% to 85% seen once. The sequenced sample was PBMCs. The sequence derives from a man aged 50 to 60 in good health and CMV-seropositive. The V gene is TRBV6-5, the J gene TRBJ1-1, with TRBD1 matching over 9 bases. The DNA for the CDR3 is TGTGCCAGCAGTTACTCCGGGACAGGGTTGAACACTGAAGCTTTCTTT. The encoded protein is CASSYSGTGLNTEAFF.